This is a list of T cell receptor beta chains from one sample in a study of T cell repertoires in cytomegalovirus infection. From the reads, TCRdb called clonotypes with MiXCR, one entry per CDR3 protein. This table has roughly 700,000 distinct CDR3 sequences, approximately 33% appearing once. No antigens are known for them. The sequences come from cultured PBMCs, collected from culture after CMV antigen stimulation. These TCRs come from a human donor in good health (CMV status not recorded). Some clones in this sample may be carry-over from other donors' samples. CDR3s include the opening cysteine and the closing phenylalanine or tryptophan. Fields, in order: V gene, clone size, D gene, J gene, CDR3 protein, CDR3 DNA. D genes are given only for firm matches. Rows may omit the clone size; those that give it use once, few, many or a size class.

v_gene: TRBV20-1
abundance: NA
d_gene: NA
j_gene: TRBJ1-6
CDR3aa: CSARDGIQGYNSPLHF
CDR3nt: TGCAGTGCTAGAGACGGGATCCAGGGGTATAATTCACCCCTCCACTTT

v_gene: TRBV6-2/TRBV6-3
abundance: few
d_gene: TRBD1
j_gene: TRBJ1-1
CDR3aa: CASSHRTGTISNTEAFF
CDR3nt: TGTGCCAGCAGTCATCGGACAGGGACGATTTCGAACACTGAAGCTTTCTTT

v_gene: TRBV7-2
abundance: many
d_gene: NA
j_gene: TRBJ2-2
CDR3aa: CASSLGHHTGELFF
CDR3nt: TGTGCCAGCAGCTTAGGACATCACACCGGGGAGCTGTTTTTT

v_gene: TRBV7-6
abundance: NA
d_gene: NA
j_gene: TRBJ2-2
CDR3aa: CASSLRGDLTMGELFF
CDR3nt: TGTGCCAGCAGCTTAAGGGGGGACCTAACTATGGGGGAGCTGTTTTTT

v_gene: TRBV5-1
abundance: NA
d_gene: NA
j_gene: TRBJ2-5
CDR3aa: CASSVDGETQYF
CDR3nt: TGCGCCAGCAGCGTGGACGGAGAGACCCAGTACTTC

v_gene: TRBV7-6
abundance: NA
d_gene: NA
j_gene: TRBJ1-1
CDR3aa: CASSLDAGAEAFF
CDR3nt: TGTGCCAGCAGCTTAGATGCAGGGGCTGAAGCTTTCTTT

v_gene: TRBV10-3
abundance: NA
d_gene: TRBD1
j_gene: TRBJ1-3
CDR3aa: CAIGQGGNPSGNTIYF
CDR3nt: TGTGCCATCGGACAGGGCGGAAACCCATCTGGAAACACCATATATTTT

v_gene: TRBV7-2
abundance: many
d_gene: TRBD1
j_gene: TRBJ1-2
CDR3aa: CASSLVWDSNYGYTF
CDR3nt: TGTGCCAGCAGCTTAGTGTGGGACAGTAACTATGGCTACACCTTC

v_gene: TRBV5-4
abundance: NA
d_gene: TRBD2
j_gene: TRBJ2-1
CDR3aa: CASRVSLAGEYNEQFF
CDR3nt: TGTGCCAGCAGGGTTTCACTAGCGGGGGAATACAATGAGCAGTTCTTC

v_gene: TRBV7-8
abundance: NA
d_gene: NA
j_gene: TRBJ2-3
CDR3aa: CASSPRPRGNTDTQYF
CDR3nt: TGTGCCAGCAGCCCCCGTCCGCGGGGCAACACAGATACGCAGTATTTT

v_gene: TRBV4-3
abundance: few
d_gene: NA
j_gene: TRBJ1-1
CDR3aa: CASSQEARVTEAFF
CDR3nt: TGCGCCAGCAGCCAAGAAGCCAGGGTCACTGAAGCTTTCTTT

v_gene: TRBV4-3
abundance: NA
d_gene: NA
j_gene: TRBJ2-3
CDR3aa: CASSQDPATDTQYF
CDR3nt: TGCGCCAGCAGCCAAGATCCAGCAACAGATACGCAGTATTTT

v_gene: TRBV7-6
abundance: NA
d_gene: NA
j_gene: TRBJ2-5
CDR3aa: CASSQTGFQETQYF
CDR3nt: TGTGCCAGCAGCCAGACAGGCTTCCAAGAGACCCAGTACTTC

v_gene: TRBV7-6
abundance: few
d_gene: TRBD2
j_gene: TRBJ2-7
CDR3aa: CASGGGAFYEQYF
CDR3nt: TGTGCCAGCGGCGGGGGTGCATTCTACGAGCAGTACTTC

v_gene: TRBV5-1
abundance: NA
d_gene: NA
j_gene: TRBJ2-5
CDR3aa: CASSLVPLTNAGETQYF
CDR3nt: TGCGCCAGCAGCTTGGTACCGCTCACAAACGCGGGGGAGACCCAGTACTTC

v_gene: TRBV9
abundance: NA
d_gene: NA
j_gene: TRBJ1-1
CDR3aa: CASSAPPPAGGTEAFF
CDR3nt: TGTGCCAGCAGCGCGCCACCCCCGGCGGGTGGCACTGAAGCTTTCTTT

v_gene: TRBV20-1
abundance: NA
d_gene: NA
j_gene: TRBJ2-3
CDR3aa: CSARDPGRQPTDTQYF
CDR3nt: TGCAGTGCTAGAGATCCTGGAAGGCAGCCAACAGATACGCAGTATTTT

v_gene: TRBV6-2/TRBV6-3
abundance: few
d_gene: NA
j_gene: TRBJ2-7
CDR3aa: CATRSDSNYEQYF
CDR3nt: TGTGCCACCCGATCGGACAGTAACTACGAGCAGTACTTC

v_gene: TRBV23-1
abundance: NA
d_gene: NA
j_gene: TRBJ2-6
CDR3aa: CASSQSGRPSGANVLTF
CDR3nt: TGCGCCAGCAGTCAATCCGGGCGGCCCTCTGGGGCCAACGTCCTGACTTTC

v_gene: TRBV6-5
abundance: NA
d_gene: TRBD2
j_gene: TRBJ2-1
CDR3aa: CASSRDIAGGWSSYNEQFF
CDR3nt: TGTGCCAGCAGCCGTGACATAGCGGGAGGGTGGAGCTCCTACAATGAGCAGTTCTTC

v_gene: TRBV18
abundance: NA
d_gene: NA
j_gene: TRBJ1-1
CDR3aa: CASSPQRSNRDTEAFF
CDR3nt: TGTGCCAGCTCACCACAACGTTCGAACAGAGACACTGAAGCTTTCTTT

v_gene: TRBV28
abundance: few
d_gene: TRBD1
j_gene: TRBJ1-5
CDR3aa: CASSSRQGVVPQHF
CDR3nt: TGTGCCAGCAGTTCCCGACAGGGGGTTGTTCCCCAGCATTTT